The clone carrying this T cell receptor (beta chain) was seen a single time. CDR1 is KGHSH and CDR2 is LQKENI in the germline V gene. This CDR3 has 16 amino acids. Losses at the gene ends were 1 base for V and 2 bases for J; bases not matched to a gene: 3. This record belongs to a study of CD8 T cells in Susac syndrome. It was with random hexamers that about 0.45 to 1 ug RNA was reverse transcribed. TCRdb analysed the immunoSEQ multiplex PCR reads with MiXCR anew, one entry per CDR3 protein. The table records more than 250,000 distinct CDR3 sequences, about 90% of them present only once. The receptor was isolated from a human donor with multiple sclerosis. V usage is TRBV18 and J usage is TRBJ2-5; 11 nucleotides agree with TRBD2. Sequencing input: CD4+ T cells from PBMCs. CDR3 sequence (DNA): TGTGCCAGCTCACCACGACTAGCGGGGCAGCAAGAGACCCAGTACTTC. Its translation is CASSPRLAGQQETQYF.